This TCR beta chain was recorded in a study of control samples from healthy donors and cancer patients. Profiled with immunoSEQ multiplex PCR; TCRdb holds only in-frame clones, not every one. Of approximately 150,000 clones in the sample, approximately 92% were seen once. This sequence was found in a man aged 30-40 years in good health. Sequenced input: blood.

CDR3 in DNA: TGCGCCAGCAGCATGGGACAGGTGAACACTGAAGCTTTCTTT. It encodes CASSMGQVNTEAFF. The chain is built from TRBV5-1 and TRBJ1-1; 8 bases are a match to TRBD1. This CDR3 comprises 14 residues. Per germline, CDR1 SGHRS and CDR2 YFSETQ. Unmatched junction bases numbered 2, after V lost 4 bases and J lost 0 bases.